The 27 T cell receptor beta chains in this list originate from one sample, sequenced in a study of OX40 agonist ivuxolimab in advanced cancers. Data came from immunoSEQ multiplex PCR; TCRdb stores just in-frame clones and leaves some out. Among about 82,000 clones listed, about 90% were seen once. The sample was CD4+ or CD8+ T cells sorted from blood, taken in a trial of the OX40 agonist ivuxolimab. These receptors all stem from an adult with an advanced solid tumor such as melanoma, head and neck, liver or kidney cancer.

This clone was counted between two and nine times. CDR3 coding DNA: TGTGCCAGCAGCAGACGGACAGGGAACGGGCAGCCCCAGCATTTT. Encoded protein: CASSRRTGNGQPQHF. This chain uses TRBV5-6 with TRBJ1-5; 8 positions agree with TRBD1. Germline V lookup: CDR1 SGHDT, CDR2 YYEEEE. J lost 7 bases, V lost 4 bases, and 10 bases had no gene match. The CDR3 has 15 amino acids. The whole variable domain, remainder taken from reference TRBV5-6 and TRBJ1-5, is DAGVTQSPTHLIKTRGQQVTLRCSPKSGHDTVSWYQQALGQGPQFIFQYYEEEERQRGNFPDRFSGHQFPNYSSELNVNALLLGDSALYLCASSRRTGNGQPQHFGDGTRLSIL.

The chain employs TRBV7-2 and TRBJ2-7; D call uncertain. CDR1 and CDR2 (germline): SGHTA, FQGNSA. The CDR3 runs to 11 residues. Trimming stripped 5 bases from V and 7 bases from J, with 9 bases between. The CDR3 spells CASSTPREQYF. For the CDR3, the DNA is TGTGCCAGCAGCACCCCCCGAGAGCAGTACTTC.

DNA for the CDR3: TGTGCCAGCAGCTTAGGGGCTGGGACAGGGGCGAATGAGCAGTTCTTC. It yields the protein CASSLGAGTGANEQFF. This sequence joins TRBV11-1 and TRBJ2-1; 10 bases map to TRBD1. CDR1 is SGHAT and CDR2 is FQDESV in the germline V gene (reference sequence). The CDR3 loop spans 16 amino acids. J was trimmed by 7 bases and V by 1 base; bases with no gene match: 7.

The chain links TRBV11-3 to TRBJ2-1, with 9 bases fitting TRBD1. The J segment lost 11 bases and the V segment lost 4 bases, leaving 9 bases of the junction unmatched. This CDR3 comprises 14 residues. Germline values: CDR1 SGHNT, CDR2 YENEEA. CDR3 in DNA: TGTGCCAGCAGCTCCGCGACAGGGGGGTTGCAGCAGTTCTTC. Translation: CASSSATGGLQQFF.

The genes are TRBV7-2 and TRBJ2-7, with 8 bases identical to TRBD2. The CDR3 consists of 16 residues. CDR1 and CDR2 from the germline V gene are SGHTA and FQGNSA. V lost 6 bases to trimming and J lost 6 bases; unmatched junction nucleotides: 16. The CDR3 sequence is CASSRTSGSSRPEQYF. Here the CDR3 DNA reads TGTGCCAGCAGTCGTACGAGCGGGAGCAGCCGTCCCGAGCAGTACTTC. The whole variable domain, filled in from reference TRBV7-2 and TRBJ2-7, reads GAGVSQSPSNKVTEKGKDVELRCDPISGHTALYWYRQSLGQGLEFLIYFQGNSAPDKSGLPSDRFSAERTGGSVSTLTIQRTQQEDSAVYLCASSRTSGSSRPEQYFGPGTRLTVT.

V is TRBV7-9 and J is TRBJ2-1; 10 bases fit TRBD2. The trim removed 0 bases at V and 0 bases at J, leaving 2 bases unmatched. Germline assignment: CDR1 SEHNR and CDR2 FQNEAQ (reference sequence). The CDR3 extends over 17 amino acids. The CDR3 loop reads CASSLAGLASSYNEQFF. CDR3 coding DNA: TGTGCCAGCAGCTTAGCGGGACTAGCGAGCTCCTACAATGAGCAGTTCTTC.

This chain uses TRBV5-1 with TRBJ1-6; D might be TRBD1 (6 bases). Trimming pared 0 bases from V and 10 bases from J, leaving 14 bases between. CDR1 and CDR2 (germline): SGHRS, YFSETQ. The CDR3 length is 15 residues. The DNA of the CDR3 is TGCGCCAGCAGCTTGGTCGGGGGGGCGATGTCACCCCTCCACTTT. Its protein is CASSLVGGAMSPLHF.

V usage is TRBV4-1 and J usage is TRBJ1-2; no reliable D call. Per the germline V gene, CDR1 is MGHRA and CDR2 is YSYEKL. V was trimmed by 0 bases and J by 5 bases, leaving 7 bases between them. CDR3 length equals 13 residues. CDR3: CASSQDSRYGYTF. CDR3 bases: TGCGCCAGCAGCCAAGATTCAAGATATGGCTACACCTTC.

This rearrangement joins TRBV27 to TRBJ2-7; possible D gene TRBD2, 5 bases. V was clipped by 1 base and J by 2 bases, with 18 bases between them. The CDR3 spans 17 residues. Per germline, CDR1 MNHEY and CDR2 SMNVEV (reference sequence). CDR3 sequence reads: CASSLYPLDGGPYEQYF. The CDR3 DNA follows: TGTGCCAGCAGTTTATACCCCCTTGACGGAGGTCCCTACGAGCAGTACTTC.

The gene calls are TRBV7-9 and TRBJ1-2; D may be TRBD1 (6 bases). V was shortened by 5 bases and J by 2 bases, with 12 bases between the two germline ends. Germline V lookup: CDR1 SEHNR, CDR2 FQNEAQ (reference sequence). This CDR3 is built from 14 residues. The CDR3 region is CASSVAGANYGYTF. The CDR3 bases are TGTGCCAGCAGCGTGGCAGGGGCCAACTATGGCTACACCTTC.

This clone has only one observation. This chain uses TRBV4-2 with TRBJ1-2, with TRBD1 identical over 11 bases. V lost 1 base, J lost 8 bases, and 12 bases stayed unmatched. CDR1 and CDR2 (germline): LGHNA, YNFKEQ. The CDR3 totals 17 residues. CDR3 in DNA: TGTGCCAGCAGCCAAGCACCCGGGACAGGGGGGGTTTGGGGCTACACCTTC. Amino acid sequence: CASSQAPGTGGVWGYTF.

The chain is built from TRBV6-5 and TRBJ1-5; D gene ambiguous. Between the trimmed V and J ends, which lost 6 bases and 5 bases, there was a span of 11 bases. Per the germline V gene, CDR1 is MNHEY and CDR2 is SVGAGI. The CDR3 is 13 residues long. In DNA, the CDR3 is TGTGCCAGCAGCATGTCCCATCATCAGCCCCAGCATTTT. Protein sequence: CASSMSHHQPQHF.

The chain carries TRBV12-2 and TRBJ2-2. TRBV12-2 is labeled a pseudogene. This CDR3 comprises 17 residues. The chain's CDR3 is CATATRPSVTNTGELFF. The CDR3 nucleotides are TGTGCAACCGCGACCAGACCGTCGGTGACGAACACCGGGGAGCTGTTTTTT.

The genes are TRBV28 and TRBJ1-5, with 7 nucleotides matching TRBD1. The junction had 16 bases not matched to a gene; V was cut back by 5 bases and J by 0 bases. From germline, CDR1 is MDHEN and CDR2 SYDVKM. This CDR3 is 19 amino acids long. DNA of the CDR3: TGTGCCAGCAGTCCAAGGGACAGAACACGGGGGTATAGCAATCAGCCCCAGCATTTT. It codes for CASSPRDRTRGYSNQPQHF.

The V gene is TRBV20-1, the J gene TRBJ2-5; no clear D gene. V was cut by 4 bases and J by 2 bases, with 2 bases left in between. There are 10 residues in the CDR3. In germline, CDR1 is DFQATT, CDR2 SNEGSKA (reference sequence). The CDR3 is CSATQETQYF. The CDR3 DNA is TGCAGTGCTACTCAAGAGACCCAGTACTTC.

The chain employs TRBV7-2 and TRBJ2-3; TRBD1 aligns across 9 bases. V trimming: 4 bases; J trimming: 6 bases; junction bases outside the gene matches: 14. This CDR3 has 17 amino acids. Germline CDR1 SGHTA, CDR2 FQGNSA. The DNA of the CDR3 is TGTGCCAGCAGCTCAATAACAGGGGGCACCCGTTTTGATACGCAGTATTTT. Amino acid sequence: CASSSITGGTRFDTQYF.

The chain recombines TRBV25-1 with TRBJ2-5; D possibly corresponds to TRBD2 (6 bases). Trimming took off 3 bases at V and 2 bases at J, with 13 bases between the two ends. The CDR3 consists of 15 residues. CDR1 is MGHDK, CDR2 SYGVNS, per germline. For the CDR3, the DNA is TGTGCCAGCAGTGACGGGGGAGCCCAGCAAGAGACCCAGTACTTC. It codes for CASSDGGAQQETQYF.

This clone has a handful of counts. One junction end disagrees with the germline gene, perhaps due to a read error. V usage is TRBV4-1 and J usage is TRBJ1-1, with TRBD1 matching over 7 bases. This CDR3 is 14 amino acids long. CDR1 and CDR2 from the germline V gene are MGHRA and YSYEKL. The CDR3 nucleotides are TGCGCCAGCAGACAAGAAGCAGGGGGTGATGAAGCTTTCTTT. Translated, it gives CASRQEAGGDEAFF.

The V call is TRBV15, the J call TRBJ2-3, with 8 bases fitting TRBD2. The CDR3 is 14 residues long. Germline V gene lookup returns CDR1 LNHNV and CDR2 YYDKDF (reference sequence). The V and J ends lost 11 bases and 2 bases, in that order; junction bases with no gene match: 9. Here the CDR3 DNA reads TGTGCCTCGAACAGCGGGGGCCTCACAGATACGCAGTATTTT. This codes for CASNSGGLTDTQYF.

The chain employs TRBV28 and TRBJ2-7; TRBD1 agrees at 10 bases. The CDR3 spans 14 residues. In germline, CDR1 is MDHEN, CDR2 SYDVKM. The junction had 8 bases not matched to a gene; V was cut back by 10 bases and J by 2 bases. The CDR3 bases are TGTGCCACCGGTTGGGACAGGGGAACCTACGAGCAGTACTTC. Protein: CATGWDRGTYEQYF.

V is TRBV7-2 and J is TRBJ2-7; possible D gene TRBD1, 6 bases. V gave up 1 base and J gave up 4 bases, with 17 bases separating them. Germline V gene lookup returns CDR1 SGHTA and CDR2 FQGNSA. The length of the CDR3 is 16 residues. CDR3 coding DNA: TGTGCCAGCAGCTTAGTCTCCGGGACAACCTCTTACGAGCAGTACTTC. Encoded protein: CASSLVSGTTSYEQYF.

This chain links TRBV9 with TRBJ2-7, with D maybe TRBD2 (5 bases). V was trimmed by 2 bases and J by 1 base, leaving 10 bases between them. The germline V gene has CDR1 SGDLS and CDR2 YYNGEE. CDR3 length: 14 amino acids. Written as DNA, the CDR3 is TGTGCCAGCAGCGTCGGCGGGCAGTCCTACGAGCAGTACTTC. Protein sequence: CASSVGGQSYEQYF.

The CDR3 DNA is TGTGCCAGCAGTGAAGGCCGGGACCTGGATGGCTACACCTTC. It encodes CASSEGRDLDGYTF. The chain links TRBV2 to TRBJ1-2; possibly TRBD1 for D (5 bases). The germline V and J ends were trimmed by 1 base and 6 bases, with 12 bases remaining between them. CDR1 is SNHLY and CDR2 is FYNNEI in the germline V gene. This CDR3 region has 14 residues.

This clone came up a few times. CDR3 coding DNA: TGTGCCAGTAGTATACAGGGAGCGGGAGATAGCGAGCAGTACTTC. Translated: CASSIQGAGDSEQYF. The gene calls are TRBV19 and TRBJ2-7; the match to TRBD2 covers 8 bases. Germline lookup yields CDR1 LNHDA and CDR2 SQIVND (reference sequence). The CDR3 runs 15 residues. V was clipped by 2 bases and J by 6 bases; unmatched bases: 9.

CDR3 amino acids: CASSRLAREGDTQYF. The CDR3, as DNA: TGTGCCAGCAGCCGCCTAGCGCGGGAGGGAGATACGCAGTATTTT. The chain links TRBV5-4 to TRBJ2-3; 9 nucleotides align to TRBD2. After removal of 4 bases from V and 5 bases from J, the junction contained 8 bases not matched to a gene. The CDR3 totals 15 residues. From germline, CDR1 is SGHNT and CDR2 YYREEE (reference sequence).

The chain is built from TRBV5-1 and TRBJ2-6; no firm D call. V was shortened by 4 bases and J by 2 bases, with 7 bases between the two germline ends. The CDR3 runs to 14 residues. Looked up from germline, CDR1 is SGHRS and CDR2 is YFSETQ. The CDR3 DNA is TGCGCCAGCAGCGTAATTCCTGGGGCCAACGTCCTGACTTTC. Translation gives CASSVIPGANVLTF.

V usage is TRBV6-5 and J usage is TRBJ2-2; 8 nucleotides align to TRBD2. There are 14 residues in the CDR3. Trimming removed 6 bases from V and 4 bases from J; junction bases left unmatched: 4. Germline V gene data show CDR1 as MNHEY and CDR2 as SVGAGI. The DNA for the CDR3 is TGTGCCAGCAGCACGGGGGGGAGCACCGGGGAGCTGTTTTTT. Its translation: CASSTGGSTGELFF.